Detailed here is one T cell receptor beta chain. Its antigen remains unknown. Generated by immunoSEQ multiplex PCR, the TCRdb table keeps only in-frame clones and is missing some. The sample lists around 10,000 clones, 58% occurring once. The CDR3 loop spans 13 amino acids. Deletions cut 6 bases from V and 5 bases from J, with 10 bases between. The germline V gene encodes CDR1 MNHNY and CDR2 SVGAGI (reference sequence). These data originate in a study of T cell repertoires in urothelial bladder cancer. Study summary: Resected lesion stages: three cT0, three cTa, three cT1, three cT2+. Overall study findings and caveats: Median T cells were approximately 5,500 in carcinoma and roughly 25,000 in benign specimens. Carcinoma specimens had median approximately 1.9% tumor infiltrating lymphocytes, benign approximately 12%. In carcinoma specimens, a single clone made up to roughly 17% of infiltrating lymphocytes.

The genes are TRBV6-6 and TRBJ2-2, with D possibly being TRBD1 (8 bases). This receptor was taken from a human donor with urothelial carcinoma. Sequenced sample: tumor-infiltrating cells from bladder cancer. The CDR3 DNA reads as TGTGCCAGCAGACAGGGGGGGACCGGGGAGCTGTTTTTT. Encoded protein: CASRQGGTGELFF.